A single sample gave rise to the 2 T cell receptor beta chains below, sequenced in a study of OX40 agonist ivuxolimab in advanced cancers. This table comes from immunoSEQ multiplex PCR, and its TCRdb copy is limited to in-frame clones, with some not included. The sample lists more than 75,000 clones, under 90% seen once, with around 5.5% in the top ten. The starting material was CD4+ or CD8+ T cells sorted from blood, obtained in a trial of the OX40 agonist ivuxolimab. The receptor source for this set is an adult with an advanced solid tumor such as melanoma, head and neck, liver or kidney cancer.

CDR3 DNA sequence: TGTGCCAGCAGCCAGAGCCGGGACAGGGGAGAAAAACTGTTTTTT. Translation gives CASSQSRDRGEKLFF. The V gene is TRBV4-2, the J gene TRBJ1-4, with TRBD1 matching 10 bases. The CDR3 covers 15 residues. CDR1 and CDR2 from the germline V gene are LGHNA and YNFKEQ. J lost 8 bases, V lost 3 bases, and 6 bases had no gene match.

The V gene is TRBV7-2, the J gene TRBJ1-2; 10 bases line up with TRBD1. Germline V lookup: CDR1 SGHTA, CDR2 FQGNSA. The CDR3 has 18 residues. The J segment lost 1 base and the V segment lost 0 bases, leaving 8 bases of the junction unmatched. The CDR3, as DNA: TGTGCCAGCAGCTTAGCGCTAAGGGGGACAGGGGTTAACTATGGCTACACCTTC. Protein sequence: CASSLALRGTGVNYGYTF.